Listed below are T cell receptor beta chains from one sample, sequenced in a study of blood T cell repertoires in COVID-19. Profiling relied on immunoSEQ multiplex PCR, and the TCRdb table lists in-frame clones only, not all of them. Among 200,000 to 300,000 clones, 80% to 85% were seen once, and the ten largest hold 4.2%. The sample was peripheral blood. The receptors stem from a man in his fifties or sixties with acute or convalescent COVID-19. Both conserved end residues are part of each CDR3. Each record gives: D gene, J gene, clone size, V gene, CDR3 protein, CDR3 DNA. The D gene is left open where the match is weak. The size entry is marked missing in some rows and otherwise reads once, few, many or a size class.

D: TRBD1
J: TRBJ2-5
size: NA
V: TRBV13
CDR3: CASFDRGQAQETQYF
DNA: TGTGCCAGCTTCGACCGGGGACAGGCACAAGAGACCCAGTACTTC

D: NA
J: TRBJ1-1
size: NA
V: TRBV30
CDR3: CAWSVRIGGTTEAFF
DNA: TGTGCCTGGAGTGTACGTATCGGGGGGACCACTGAAGCTTTCTTT

D: NA
J: TRBJ1-2
size: NA
V: TRBV6-5
CDR3: CASSYSQGMGYGYTF
DNA: TGTGCCAGCAGTTACTCGCAGGGGATGGGGTATGGCTACACCTTC

D: NA
J: TRBJ1-1
size: NA
V: TRBV18
CDR3: CASSPTLQGWNTEAFF
DNA: TGTGCCAGCTCACCCACCCTACAGGGATGGAACACTGAAGCTTTCTTT

D: NA
J: TRBJ2-1
size: NA
V: TRBV9
CDR3: CASSPWSSSYNEQFF
DNA: TGTGCCAGCAGCCCCTGGTCGAGCTCCTACAATGAGCAGTTCTTC

D: TRBD1
J: TRBJ2-7
size: NA
V: TRBV6-5
CDR3: CASRPTGWSYEQYF
DNA: TGTGCCAGCAGACCGACAGGGTGGTCCTACGAGCAGTACTTC

D: NA
J: TRBJ2-7
size: NA
V: TRBV23-1
CDR3: CASSQFGQPEQYF
DNA: TGCGCCAGCAGTCAATTTGGACAGCCTGAGCAGTACTTC

D: NA
J: TRBJ1-1
size: NA
V: TRBV28
CDR3: CASSFRGMNTEAFF
DNA: TGTGCCAGCAGTTTTAGGGGTATGAACACTGAAGCTTTCTTT

D: NA
J: TRBJ1-5
size: once
V: TRBV10-3
CDR3: CAIGRKGDQPQHF
DNA: TGTGCCATCGGACGCAAAGGGGATCAGCCCCAGCATTTT

D: TRBD2
J: TRBJ2-1
size: NA
V: TRBV7-9
CDR3: CASRLSRTSGYNEQFF
DNA: TGTGCCAGCAGGCTATCTAGGACTAGCGGCTACAATGAGCAGTTCTTC

D: NA
J: TRBJ1-1
size: NA
V: TRBV21-1
CDR3: CASSKGGRLMNTEAFF
DNA: TGTGCCAGCAGCAAAGGGGGGCGCCTCATGAACACTGAAGCTTTCTTT

D: TRBD1
J: TRBJ2-5
size: NA
V: TRBV6-1
CDR3: CASSELGTGNPSQYF
DNA: TGTGCCAGCAGTGAATTGGGGACAGGAAACCCCTCCCAGTACTTC

D: TRBD1
J: TRBJ1-4
size: NA
V: TRBV19
CDR3: CASRYRGRTNEKLFF
DNA: TGTGCCAGTAGGTACAGGGGGCGAACTAATGAAAAACTGTTTTTT

D: NA
J: TRBJ2-4
size: NA
V: TRBV9
CDR3: CASSGSDGVRAKNIQYF
DNA: TGTGCCAGCAGCGGAAGCGACGGGGTGCGAGCCAAAAACATTCAGTACTTC

D: NA
J: TRBJ2-5
size: once
V: TRBV7-3
CDR3: CASSLKGRETQYF
DNA: TGTGCCAGCAGCTTAAAGGGGCGAGAGACCCAGTACTTC

D: NA
J: TRBJ1-2
size: NA
V: TRBV2
CDR3: CASSAQSEYGYTF
DNA: TGTGCCAGCAGTGCCCAATCAGAATATGGCTACACCTTC

D: NA
J: TRBJ2-7
size: NA
V: TRBV27
CDR3: CASRLDGQLGEQYF
DNA: TGTGCCAGCAGGCTGGACGGACAACTCGGCGAGCAGTACTTC

D: TRBD1
J: TRBJ2-5
size: NA
V: TRBV6-2/TRBV6-3
CDR3: CASSYTGTGQETQYF
DNA: TGTGCCAGCAGTTACACGGGGACAGGCCAAGAGACCCAGTACTTC

D: NA
J: TRBJ2-1
size: NA
V: TRBV25-1
CDR3: CASSRPGQENEQFF
DNA: TGTGCCAGCAGTCGACCAGGGCAGGAGAATGAGCAGTTCTTC

D: NA
J: TRBJ2-2
size: NA
V: TRBV9
CDR3: CASSPPGTFPTGELFF
DNA: TGTGCCAGCAGCCCCCCCGGGACTTTCCCCACCGGGGAGCTGTTTTTT